This T cell receptor (beta chain) was sequenced in a study of kidney transplant recipient with SARS-CoV-2 infection. Germline V gene sequence: CDR1 LGHDT, CDR2 YNNKEL (reference sequence). This CDR3 comprises 17 residues. Worth noting for this clonotype: A read error may account for a junction end that differs from germline.

MiXCR, run by TCRdb on the reads, gives a single entry per CDR3 protein. This table has under 300,000 distinct CDR3 sequences, more than 25% appearing once. The specimen was a blood sample, collected at baseline and between days 110 and 120 from a kidney transplant recipient. The chain couples TRBV3-1 to TRBJ1-2; D gene ambiguous. This receptor was obtained from a young adult male patient who had COVID-19 and was a kidney transplant recipient. Among the T cells, some may be from the graft donor. This CDR3 is CTSSVQITLRKTYGYTF. The CDR3 bases are TGTACCAGCAGTGTGCAAATCACCCTTCGAAAGACCTATGGCTACACCTTC.